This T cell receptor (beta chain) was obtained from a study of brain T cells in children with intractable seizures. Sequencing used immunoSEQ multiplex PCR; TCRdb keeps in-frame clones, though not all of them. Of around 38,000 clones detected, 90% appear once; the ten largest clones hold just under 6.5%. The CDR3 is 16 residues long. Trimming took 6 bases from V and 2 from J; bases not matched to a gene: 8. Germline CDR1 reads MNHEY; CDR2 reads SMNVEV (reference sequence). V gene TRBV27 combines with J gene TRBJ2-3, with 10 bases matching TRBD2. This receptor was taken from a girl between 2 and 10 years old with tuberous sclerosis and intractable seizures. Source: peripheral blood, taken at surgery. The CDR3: CASSLERGGFTDTQYF. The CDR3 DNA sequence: TGTGCCAGCAGCCTAGAGCGGGGGGGTTTCACAGATACGCAGTATTTT.